The 31 T cell receptor beta chains given below trace back to one sample, sequenced in a study of glioma-infiltrating T cells after dendritic cell vaccination. Profiling relied on immunoSEQ multiplex PCR, and the TCRdb table lists in-frame clones only, not all of them. The repertoire holds roughly 88,000 clones, 75% to 85% seen once, with approximately 2.1% in the top ten. As to time point: after dendritic cell vaccination, including at tumor progression/relapse. The sequencing here drew on blood, taken after dendritic cell vaccination. These receptors all come from a human donor with glioblastoma.

The V call is TRBV5-4, the J call TRBJ2-6; weak D call: TRBD2 (6 bases). The V end was cut by 4 bases, the J end by 0 bases, with 11 bases between. Germline V gene data show CDR1 as SGHNT and CDR2 as YYREEE (reference sequence). The CDR3 extends over 16 amino acids. In DNA form, the CDR3 reads TGTGCCAGCAGCGGGGGACTGACCTCTGGGGCCAACGTCCTGACTTTC. This translates into CASSGGLTSGANVLTF.

V and J are TRBV7-2 and TRBJ1-2, with D perhaps matching TRBD1 (6 bases). The V and J ends lost 5 bases and 8 bases respectively, with 18 bases between them. The V gene's germline CDR1 is SGHTA and CDR2 FQGNSA. The CDR3 covers 14 residues. CDR3 in DNA: TGTGCCAGCAGCCCAGGGGCCTTTCCGAGGGGCTACACCTTC. It translates to CASSPGAFPRGYTF.

The chain joins TRBV4-1 to TRBJ2-3; 8 bases map to TRBD2. The CDR3 runs 13 residues. CDR1 MGHRA and CDR2 YSYEKL come from the germline V gene. Trimming cost V 1 base and J 10 bases; bases outside gene matches: 4. CDR3 region: CASSQGSGGAQYF. The CDR3 coding sequence is TGCGCCAGCAGCCAAGGGTCCGGGGGGGCGCAGTATTTT.

CDR3 in DNA: TGTGCCACCTCAAAGCGAGTCGATGAGCAGTTCTTC. Translation: CATSKRVDEQFF. The chain uses TRBV19 and TRBJ2-1; D ambiguous. V lost 10 bases and J lost 8, with 15 bases in between. The CDR3 is 12 residues long. The germline gives CDR1 LNHDA, CDR2 SQIVND (reference sequence). The full variable domain, in which reference TRBV19 and TRBJ2-1 provide the parts outside the CDR3, is DGGITQSPKYLFRKEGQNVTLSCEQNLNHDAMYWYRQDPGQGLRLIYYSQIVNDFQKGDIAEGYSVSREKKESFPLTVTSAQKNPTAFYLCATSKRVDEQFFGPGTRLTVL.

The chain couples TRBV19 to TRBJ2-2, with TRBD1 matching 8 bases. Germline V gives CDR1 LNHDA, CDR2 SQIVND (reference sequence). CDR3 size: 15 residues. V lost 5 bases, J lost 1 base, and 3 bases stayed unmatched. Written as DNA, the CDR3 is TGTGCCAGTAGTTCAGGACAGGGGAACACCGGGGAGCTGTTTTTT. It is translated as CASSSGQGNTGELFF.

This clone appeared once. The rearrangement uses TRBV9 and TRBJ2-7; TRBD2 agrees at 8 bases. Germline trimming cut 4 bases from V and 5 bases from J; bases unmatched to any gene: 8. This CDR3 has 14 residues. CDR1 and CDR2 from the germline V gene are SGDLS and YYNGEE. CDR3 protein: CASSPTGRGDEQYV. The CDR3 coding sequence is TGTGCCAGCAGCCCGACCGGGAGGGGCGACGAGCAGTACGTC.

V gene TRBV19 combines with J gene TRBJ1-5; D is perhaps TRBD1 (6 bases). The V and J ends lost 7 bases and 6 bases respectively, with 22 bases between them. The CDR3 has 16 residues. From germline, CDR1 is LNHDA and CDR2 SQIVND (reference sequence). CDR3 sequence reads: CASTPGGQGRFQPQHF. In nucleotides, the CDR3 is TGTGCCAGTACCCCCGGGGGGCAGGGGCGATTTCAGCCCCAGCATTTT.

For this clone: The identical CDR3 is also encoded by other nucleotide sequences in the sample. V and J are TRBV6-5 and TRBJ2-7, with 8 bases identical to TRBD2. Trimming cost V 7 bases and J 5 bases; bases outside gene matches: 7. The CDR3 contains 13 residues. Germline V gene lookup returns CDR1 MNHEY and CDR2 SVGAGI. The CDR3 is CASTSGGAHEQYF. The CDR3 DNA follows: TGTGCCAGCACCAGCGGGGGAGCACACGAGCAGTACTTC.

A note on this clone: Other DNA variants within this sample encode the same CDR3. This chain connects TRBV18 to TRBJ2-5; 11 nucleotides agree with TRBD1. Unmatched junction bases numbered 3, after V lost 3 bases and J lost 3 bases. CDR1 is KGHSH, CDR2 LQKENI, per germline. The CDR3 totals 15 residues. CDR3 in DNA: TGTGCCAGCTCACCCCGGACAGGGGGCGAAGAGACCCAGTACTTC. Its protein product is CASSPRTGGEETQYF. Complete variable domain (other parts from reference TRBV18 and TRBJ2-5): NAGVMQNPRHLVRRRGQEARLRCSPMKGHSHVYWYRQLPEEGLKFMVYLQKENIIDESGMPKERFSAEFPKEGPSILRIQQVVRGDSAAYFCASSPRTGGEETQYFGPGTRLLVL.

This chain's CDR3 is CASRPDRVPSYEQYF. In DNA, the CDR3 is TGTGCCAGCAGACCCGACAGGGTTCCCTCCTACGAGCAGTACTTC. This chain uses TRBV6-1 with TRBJ2-7; 7 bases are shared with TRBD1. The CDR3 covers 15 residues. Trimming cost V 6 bases and J 0 bases; bases outside gene matches: 8. The germline CDR1 and CDR2 sequences are MNHNS and SASEGT.

The genes are TRBV19 and TRBJ1-6; D remains unclear. The germline gives CDR1 LNHDA, CDR2 SQIVND (reference sequence). The CDR3 is 13 amino acids. Trimming took 6 bases from V and 9 from J, leaving 12 bases between them. CDR3 region: CASREGFASPLHF. CDR3 bases: TGTGCCAGTAGGGAGGGTTTTGCTTCACCCCTCCACTTT. Full variable domain (rest looked up from reference TRBV19 and TRBJ1-6): DGGITQSPKYLFRKEGQNVTLSCEQNLNHDAMYWYRQDPGQGLRLIYYSQIVNDFQKGDIAEGYSVSREKKESFPLTVTSAQKNPTAFYLCASREGFASPLHFGNGTRLTVT.

V and J are TRBV2 and TRBJ2-1; D is perhaps TRBD1 (6 bases). The CDR3 runs to 14 residues. Trimming shortened V by 2 bases and J by 10 bases, and 15 bases separated the two germline ends. From germline, CDR1 is SNHLY and CDR2 FYNNEI. The CDR3 region is CASSELKGEPEQFF. In nucleotides, the CDR3 is TGTGCCAGCAGTGAATTAAAGGGGGAGCCAGAGCAGTTCTTC. The full variable domain, in which reference TRBV2 and TRBJ2-1 provide the parts outside the CDR3, is EPEVTQTPSHQVTQMGQEVILRCVPISNHLYFYWYRQILGQKVEFLVSFYNNEISEKSEIFDDQFSVERPDGSNFTLKIRSTKLEDSAMYFCASSELKGEPEQFFGPGTRLTVL.

The gene calls are TRBV5-6 and TRBJ2-6; 10 nucleotides match TRBD1. This CDR3 is 13 amino acids long. Germline CDR1 SGHDT, CDR2 YYEEEE. After removal of 3 bases from V and 11 bases from J, the junction contained 2 bases not matched to a gene. The CDR3 nucleotides are TGTGCCAGCAGCTCGGACAGGGGGTACGTCCTGACTTTC. Its translation: CASSSDRGYVLTF.

This chain connects TRBV28 to TRBJ2-1; D perhaps matches TRBD2 (6 bases). Germline assignment: CDR1 MDHEN and CDR2 SYDVKM. The germline V and J ends were trimmed by 3 bases and 6 bases, with 18 bases remaining between them. This CDR3 has 16 residues. CDR3 sequence reads: CASSLPWRGKPNEQFF. CDR3 bases: TGTGCCAGCAGTTTGCCCTGGCGGGGTAAGCCCAATGAGCAGTTCTTC. Full variable domain (missing parts from reference TRBV28 and TRBJ2-1): DVKVTQSSRYLVKRTGEKVFLECVQDMDHENMFWYRQDPGLGLRLIYFSYDVKMKEKGDIPEGYSVSREKKERFSLILESASTNQTSMYLCASSLPWRGKPNEQFFGPGTRLTVL.

V and J are TRBV6-1 and TRBJ1-1, with D uncertain. Per germline, CDR1 MNHNS and CDR2 SASEGT. This CDR3 spans 13 amino acids. Deletions cut 8 bases from V and 4 bases from J, with 14 bases between. Written as DNA, the CDR3 is TGTGCCAGCGGGATACCGGGAGGCACTGAAGCTTTCTTT. Translation gives CASGIPGGTEAFF.

This chain links TRBV30 with TRBJ1-1; D ambiguous. Trimming took off 0 bases at V and 1 base at J, with 3 bases between the two ends. This CDR3 has 12 residues. Germline V gene data show CDR1 as GTSNPN and CDR2 as SVGIG (reference sequence). CDR3 sequence reads: CAWSVGNTEAFF. The CDR3 DNA sequence: TGTGCCTGGAGTGTCGGGAACACTGAAGCTTTCTTT.

V gene TRBV27 combines with J gene TRBJ2-7; 8 bases match TRBD1. J gave up 3 bases and V 7 bases, and 11 bases lay outside the gene matches. Germline CDR1 reads MNHEY; CDR2 reads SMNVEV (reference sequence). CDR3 size: 15 residues. Here the CDR3 reads CASTNPRGLFYEQYF. The DNA for the CDR3 is TGTGCCAGCACCAACCCCAGGGGGCTTTTCTACGAGCAGTACTTC.

The chain is built from TRBV19 and TRBJ1-2; D gene uncertain. The CDR3 is made up of 14 amino acids. The germline V and J ends were trimmed by 7 bases and 3 bases, with 15 bases remaining between them. The germline V gene has CDR1 LNHDA and CDR2 SQIVND (reference sequence). The chain's CDR3 is CASTWVAGDYGYTF. In DNA form, the CDR3 reads TGTGCCAGTACTTGGGTTGCGGGCGACTATGGCTACACCTTC.

This clone was detected many times. The chain couples TRBV2 to TRBJ2-7; no firm D call. CDR1 is SNHLY and CDR2 is FYNNEI in the germline V gene. The V end lost 5 bases, the J end lost 2 bases, and 7 bases lay between the germline ends. There are 12 residues in the CDR3. CDR3 sequence (DNA): TGTGCCAGCAGTTGGGCGACCTACGAGCAGTACGTC. Protein: CASSWATYEQYV.

The rearrangement uses TRBV2 and TRBJ2-3; a weak D match, TRBD1 (6 bases). CDR1 is SNHLY, CDR2 FYNNEI, per germline. The CDR3 loop spans 16 amino acids. With 6 bases removed from V and 2 bases from J, the gap between germline ends came to 18 bases. For the CDR3, the DNA is TGTGCCAGCAGGGACCTCGACAGGATCTACACAGATACGCAGTATTTT. It yields the protein CASRDLDRIYTDTQYF.

The chain has TRBV27 and TRBJ2-1; 8 positions agree with TRBD1. The CDR3 has 14 residues. Germline V gene data show CDR1 as MNHEY and CDR2 as SMNVEV (reference sequence). V gave up 7 bases and J gave up 3 bases; unmatched junction bases: 5. In DNA form, the CDR3 reads TGTGCCAGCACCTTCGGACAGGGCTACAATGAGCAGTTCTTC. Translating gives CASTFGQGYNEQFF.

The rearrangement links TRBV7-2 to TRBJ1-5; 7 nucleotides align to TRBD1. The ends lost 5 bases at V and 2 bases at J; junction bases unmatched: 6. Germline V lookup: CDR1 SGHTA, CDR2 FQGNSA. The CDR3 covers 15 residues. For the CDR3, the DNA is TGTGCCAGCAGCGCGGTTACAGGGGGCAATCAGCCCCAGCATTTT. The encoded protein is CASSAVTGGNQPQHF.

In its sample, this clone was seen once. Other DNA sequences in the sample encode the same CDR3. The genes are TRBV2 and TRBJ1-5, with D perhaps TRBD1 (5 bases). V shed 0 bases and J shed 2 bases, with 5 bases lying between them. The germline V gene encodes CDR1 SNHLY and CDR2 FYNNEI. The CDR3 length is 14 residues. CDR3 amino acids: CASSEARGNQPQHF. The CDR3 region has the DNA TGTGCCAGCAGTGAAGCCAGGGGCAATCAGCCCCAGCATTTT.

This clone showed up just once. V and J are TRBV12-5 and TRBJ2-7, with D unclear. Trimming left V 3 bases short and J 7 bases short, with 13 bases between. The CDR3 extends over 13 amino acids. The germline gives CDR1 LGHNT, CDR2 FRNRAP. The CDR3 coding sequence is TGTGCTAGTGGTTTACTTGCCGGTGAGGAGCAGTACGTC. Translated: CASGLLAGEEQYV.

The rearrangement joins TRBV5-5 to TRBJ1-4; TRBD1 aligns across 8 bases. The J segment lost 6 bases and the V segment lost 1 base, leaving 2 bases of the junction unmatched. Germline lookup yields CDR1 SGHKS and CDR2 YYEKEE (reference sequence). This CDR3 spans 14 amino acids. CDR3 coding DNA: TGTGCCAGCAGCTTGCAGGGGGCGGATGAAAAACTGTTTTTT. It codes for CASSLQGADEKLFF.

The CDR3 coding sequence is TGTGCCAGTGCCCGACAGGGCGACACCGGGGAGCTGTTTTTT. Protein product: CASARQGDTGELFF. J is TRBJ2-2 and V is TRBV19, with 7 bases lining up with TRBD1. The CDR3 has 14 amino acids. J gave up 3 bases and V 8 bases, and 6 bases lay outside the gene matches. The V gene's germline CDR1 is LNHDA and CDR2 SQIVND (reference sequence).

The chain combines TRBV18 with TRBJ2-3; possibly TRBD1 for D (5 bases). Trimming took off 0 bases at V and 1 base at J, with 17 bases between the two ends. CDR1 and CDR2 from the germline V gene are KGHSH and LQKENI. CDR3 length: 18 residues. The DNA for the CDR3 is TGTGCCAGCTCACCACCGGTACTTTCGACAGACCGCACAGATACGCAGTATTTT. It encodes CASSPPVLSTDRTDTQYF.

This clone came up once. V is TRBV18 and J is TRBJ1-1, with D unclear. There are 15 residues in the CDR3. The V gene lost 3 bases and the J gene lost 5 bases, with 16 bases spanning the gap. Germline CDR1 is KGHSH and CDR2 is LQKENI. CDR3: CASSPPNFEETEAFF. The CDR3 DNA follows: TGTGCCAGCTCACCCCCCAATTTCGAGGAAACTGAAGCTTTCTTT.

J is TRBJ1-3 and V is TRBV5-4; the D is unclear. Trimming cost V 5 bases and J 0 bases, with 12 bases left between them. CDR3 size: 15 residues. Germline V lookup: CDR1 SGHNT, CDR2 YYREEE (reference sequence). The CDR3 sequence is CASRAAGTSGNTIYF. In DNA, the CDR3 is TGTGCCAGCAGAGCGGCGGGAACCTCTGGAAACACCATATATTTT. The full variable domain, its missing parts supplied by reference TRBV5-4 and TRBJ1-3, is ETGVTQSPTHLIKTRGQQVTLRCSSQSGHNTVSWYQQALGQGPQFIFQYYREEENGRGNFPPRFSGLQFPNYSSELNVNALELDDSALYLCASRAAGTSGNTIYFGEGSWLTVV.

This clone has a handful of counts. The V call is TRBV5-1, the J call TRBJ1-4, with 7 bases aligning to TRBD1. CDR3 length: 15 residues. V dropped 2 bases and J dropped 5; count of bases not matched to a gene: 6. Germline lookup yields CDR1 SGHRS and CDR2 YFSETQ. Here the CDR3 reads CASSLPGQKNEKLFF. Here the CDR3 DNA reads TGCGCCAGCAGCTTACCGGGACAGAAAAATGAAAAACTGTTTTTT.

This clone was detected only once. The CDR3 nucleotides read TGTGCCAGCAGTGGGACAGGGAACGGGCCCCAGCATTTT. Translated, it gives CASSGTGNGPQHF. V and J are TRBV2 and TRBJ1-5, with 8 bases lining up with TRBD1. V shed 4 bases, J shed 9 bases, and the junction held 5 bases outside the gene matches. The germline V gene has CDR1 SNHLY and CDR2 FYNNEI. This CDR3 region has 13 residues.